Shown below are 10 T cell receptor beta chains from a single sample sequenced in a study of CD8 T cells in Susac syndrome. Random hexamers were used to reverse transcribe roughly 0.5 to 1 ug of RNA. TCRdb used MiXCR to reprocess the immunoSEQ multiplex PCR reads, holding one entry per CDR3 protein. The table has 150,000 to 200,000 distinct CDR3 sequences, 95% to 97% seen once; the top ten hold about 0.12%. The sequenced sample consisted of CD4+ T cells from PBMCs. All receptors derive from a human donor with Susac syndrome.

CDR3 DNA sequence: TGTGCCAGCAGCTCTCTCCGGACAGGGTTCCACGAGCAGTACTTC. Translation: CASSSLRTGFHEQYF. V and J are TRBV11-2 and TRBJ2-7, with 8 positions matching TRBD1. The ends lost 4 bases at V and 5 bases at J; junction bases unmatched: 10. The germline gives CDR1 SGHAT, CDR2 FQNNGV. The CDR3 length is 15 residues.

This chain links TRBV7-8 with TRBJ2-1, with 13 bases aligning to TRBD2. V lost 4 bases to trimming and J lost 9 bases; unmatched junction nucleotides: 9. Germline CDR1 reads SGHVS; CDR2 reads FQNEAQ. The CDR3 covers 16 residues. CDR3 in amino acids: CASSSRTSGRVTEQFF. The CDR3 nucleotides are TGTGCCAGCAGCTCTAGGACTAGCGGGAGAGTCACTGAGCAGTTCTTC.

The chain combines TRBV6-2 or TRBV6-3 with TRBJ2-1; 9 bases agree with TRBD2. Looked up from germline, CDR1 is MNHEY and CDR2 is SVGEGT. Trimming removed 6 bases from V and 6 bases from J; junction bases left unmatched: 15. This CDR3 is built from 17 residues. The CDR3 loop reads CASSFKPPLAGLNEQFF. The CDR3 DNA is TGTGCCAGCAGCTTCAAGCCCCCTCTAGCGGGGCTCAATGAGCAGTTCTTC.

The rearrangement joins TRBV9 to TRBJ1-3; no definite D call. The CDR3 is 16 residues long. Germline CDR1 reads SGDLS; CDR2 reads YYNGEE. Trimming pared 3 bases from V and 4 bases from J, leaving 17 bases between. CDR3 loop: CASSALDSSLGNTIYF. The CDR3 region has the DNA TGTGCCAGCAGCGCCCTGGACTCCTCACTCGGAAACACCATATATTTT.

The rearrangement uses TRBV20-1 and TRBJ1-5; no clear D gene. Looked up from germline, CDR1 is DFQATT and CDR2 is SNEGSKA (reference sequence). CDR3 length: 11 residues. The CDR3 DNA follows: TGCTGGTTAACCAGGAATCAGCCCCAGCATTTT. It specifies CWLTRNQPQHF.

CDR3 protein: CASSGDSSPYNEQFF. As DNA, the CDR3 is TGTGCCAGCAGTGGGGACTCGTCACCCTACAATGAGCAGTTCTTC. The rearrangement joins TRBV12-3 or TRBV12-4 to TRBJ2-1, with D possibly being TRBD2 (6 bases). The CDR3 is 15 residues long. V lost 5 bases and J 2 bases, leaving 13 bases between the germline ends.

The chain links TRBV7-9 to TRBJ1-2; no reliable D call. V was trimmed by 2 bases and J by 6 bases, leaving 7 bases between them. Looked up from germline, CDR1 is SEHNR and CDR2 is FQNEAQ (reference sequence). There are 12 residues in the CDR3. CDR3 bases: TGTGCCAGCAGCTTAAACGGAAATGGCTACACCTTC. Translating gives CASSLNGNGYTF.

The V call is TRBV29-1, the J call TRBJ2-7; possible D gene TRBD1, 6 bases. The V and J ends lost 4 bases and 0 bases respectively, with 7 bases between them. The CDR3 has 12 residues. CDR1 SQVTM and CDR2 ANQGSEA come from the germline V gene. Here the CDR3 reads CSVGGHSYEQYF. CDR3 DNA sequence: TGCAGCGTTGGGGGACACTCCTACGAGCAGTACTTC.

The chain joins TRBV30 to TRBJ1-2; D is undetermined. This CDR3 has 12 amino acids. Trimming removed 4 bases from V and 2 bases from J, with 8 bases in between. Per the germline V gene, CDR1 is GTSNPN and CDR2 is SVGIG (reference sequence). The CDR3 DNA is TGTGCCTGGACGGACGGGAACTATGGCTACACCTTC. Translating it yields CAWTDGNYGYTF.

V usage is TRBV12-3 or TRBV12-4 and J usage is TRBJ1-5; 8 bases are a match to TRBD1. The CDR3 length is 15 residues. Germline trimming cut 4 bases from V and 3 bases from J; bases unmatched to any gene: 5. The DNA of the CDR3 is TGTGCCAGCAGTTCGACAGGGGAGTTCAATCAGCCCCAGCATTTT. It translates to CASSSTGEFNQPQHF.